The 13 T cell receptor beta chains in this list originate from one sample, sequenced in a study of PD-1 blockade in classical Hodgkin lymphoma. Each of the patients experienced relapse following autologous stem cell transplantation, and their brentuximab vedotin exposure differed. Sequencing used immunoSEQ multiplex PCR; TCRdb keeps in-frame clones, though not all of them. This sample has about 150,000 clones, with around 84% found just once. Sample: peripheral blood mononuclear cells (PBMCs), taken before the second cycle of nivolumab. These receptors all stem from a human donor with classical Hodgkin lymphoma.

V and J are TRBV5-6 and TRBJ2-2; 11 bases are a match to TRBD1. The trim removed 4 bases at V and 3 bases at J, leaving 5 bases unmatched. Germline-derived CDR1 and CDR2 are SGHDT and YYEEEE. The CDR3 spans 16 residues. The CDR3 loop is CASSALGQGDTGELFF. CDR3 nucleotide sequence: TGTGCCAGCAGCGCATTGGGACAGGGGGACACCGGGGAGCTGTTTTTT.

The chain combines TRBV6-6 with TRBJ1-2, with D tentatively TRBD1 (6 bases). The CDR3 sequence is 13 residues long. V dropped 6 bases and J dropped 2 bases, with 10 bases sitting between them. The germline CDR1 and CDR2 sequences are MNHNY and SVGAGI (reference sequence). The CDR3 DNA reads as TGTGCCAGCAGGTCGGGACAAAACTATGGCTACACCTTC. Its protein is CASRSGQNYGYTF.

V and J are TRBV5-1 and TRBJ2-3; D is unclear. Germline V lookup: CDR1 SGHRS, CDR2 YFSETQ. The CDR3 contains 13 residues. Trimming pared 0 bases from V and 0 bases from J, leaving 2 bases between. The CDR3 nucleotides are TGCGCCAGCAGCTTGGGCAGCACAGATACGCAGTATTTT. Encoded protein: CASSLGSTDTQYF.

This clone was seen a single time. The gene calls are TRBV4-1 and TRBJ1-5; 9 nucleotides line up with TRBD1. With 1 base clipped from V and 9 bases from J, the junction kept 10 bases outside the gene matches. This CDR3 has 16 amino acids. Germline assignment: CDR1 MGHRA and CDR2 YSYEKL. The CDR3 loop is CASSQGRGDRAGPQHF. For the CDR3, the DNA is TGCGCCAGCAGCCAAGGAAGGGGGGACAGGGCAGGGCCCCAGCATTTT.

As DNA, the CDR3 is TGTGCCAGTAGGACATTTAGCAATCAGCCCCAGCATTTT. This gives the protein CASRTFSNQPQHF. The J gene is TRBJ1-5, the V gene TRBV19; D remains unclear. CDR1 LNHDA and CDR2 SQIVND come from the germline V gene (reference sequence). CDR3 length equals 13 residues. V shed 6 bases and J shed 0 bases, with 6 bases lying between them.

This rearrangement joins TRBV9 to TRBJ2-5, with 8 positions matching TRBD2. The germline gives CDR1 SGDLS, CDR2 YYNGEE. J was trimmed by 4 bases and V by 7 bases; bases with no gene match: 9. There are 14 residues in the CDR3. The CDR3 DNA follows: TGTGCCAGCTCCGGGGGGGCGCGGGGAGAGACCCAGTACTTC. It specifies CASSGGARGETQYF.

This clone has just one count. The rearrangement joins TRBV12-2 to TRBJ2-1. TRBV12-2 is described as a pseudogene. The CDR3 has 12 residues. In nucleotides, the CDR3 is TGTGCAAGTCGCTTCTGTGGGGATGAGCAGTTCTTC. Its protein product is CASRFCGDEQFF.

CDR3 protein: CASSLGYRGPFNTEAFF. Here the CDR3 DNA reads TGTGCCAGCAGCTTAGGTTACAGGGGCCCTTTCAACACTGAAGCTTTCTTT. This sequence joins TRBV7-8 and TRBJ1-1; 7 bases map to TRBD1. Per the germline V gene, CDR1 is SGHVS and CDR2 is FQNEAQ. The CDR3 covers 17 residues. V shed 1 base, J shed 2 bases, and the junction held 10 bases outside the gene matches.

The genes are TRBV12-5 and TRBJ1-4, with a possible D match to TRBD1 (5 bases). Germline assignment: CDR1 LGHNT and CDR2 FRNRAP. The V gene lost 3 bases and the J gene lost 4 bases, with 15 bases spanning the gap. This CDR3 has 16 residues. CDR3 sequence (DNA): TGTGCTAGTGGTTTTTCTACTGAAGGGGTTAATGAAAAACTGTTTTTT. The encoded protein is CASGFSTEGVNEKLFF.

V usage is TRBV4-3 and J usage is TRBJ2-7; 7 bases map to TRBD1. CDR3 length: 13 residues. The V segment lost 4 bases and the J segment 3 bases; nucleotides outside the gene matches: 3. Germline CDR1 reads LGHNA; CDR2 reads YSLEER. CDR3 coding DNA: TGCGCCAGCAGCCCAAACAGGGGCTACGAGCAGTACTTC. It encodes CASSPNRGYEQYF.

The chain combines TRBV9 with TRBJ2-2; the match to TRBD2 covers 7 bases. Germline-derived CDR1 and CDR2 are SGDLS and YYNGEE. J lost 2 bases, V lost 0 bases, and 4 bases had no gene match. The CDR3 is 16 amino acids. The CDR3 reads CASSVGLALNTGELFF. The CDR3, as DNA: TGTGCCAGCAGCGTAGGACTAGCACTAAACACCGGGGAGCTGTTTTTT. The full variable domain, completed using reference TRBV9 and TRBJ2-2, is DSGVTQTPKHLITATGQRVTLRCSPRSGDLSVYWYQQSLDQGLQFLIQYYNGEERAKGNILERFSAQQFPDLHSELNLSSLELGDSALYFCASSVGLALNTGELFFGEGSRLTVL.

The chain is built from TRBV7-2 and TRBJ2-7; the match to TRBD1 covers 7 bases. V gave up 5 bases and J gave up 1 base; unmatched junction bases: 11. The germline V gene has CDR1 SGHTA and CDR2 FQGNSA. There are 16 residues in the CDR3. The CDR3 protein is CASSGQTGLSSYEQYF. The CDR3 DNA reads as TGTGCCAGCAGCGGACAGACAGGGCTATCTTCCTACGAGCAGTACTTC.

This clone was detected once. The chain joins TRBV4-2 to TRBJ2-7; tentatively, D is TRBD1 or TRBD2 (6 bases each). The V gene lost 0 bases and the J gene lost 6 bases, with 12 bases spanning the gap. CDR1 and CDR2 (germline): LGHNA, YNFKEQ. The CDR3 has 14 amino acids. In nucleotides, the CDR3 is TGTGCCAGCAGCCAAGATCAAAGGGGGGCCGAGCAGTACTTC. Amino acid sequence: CASSQDQRGAEQYF.